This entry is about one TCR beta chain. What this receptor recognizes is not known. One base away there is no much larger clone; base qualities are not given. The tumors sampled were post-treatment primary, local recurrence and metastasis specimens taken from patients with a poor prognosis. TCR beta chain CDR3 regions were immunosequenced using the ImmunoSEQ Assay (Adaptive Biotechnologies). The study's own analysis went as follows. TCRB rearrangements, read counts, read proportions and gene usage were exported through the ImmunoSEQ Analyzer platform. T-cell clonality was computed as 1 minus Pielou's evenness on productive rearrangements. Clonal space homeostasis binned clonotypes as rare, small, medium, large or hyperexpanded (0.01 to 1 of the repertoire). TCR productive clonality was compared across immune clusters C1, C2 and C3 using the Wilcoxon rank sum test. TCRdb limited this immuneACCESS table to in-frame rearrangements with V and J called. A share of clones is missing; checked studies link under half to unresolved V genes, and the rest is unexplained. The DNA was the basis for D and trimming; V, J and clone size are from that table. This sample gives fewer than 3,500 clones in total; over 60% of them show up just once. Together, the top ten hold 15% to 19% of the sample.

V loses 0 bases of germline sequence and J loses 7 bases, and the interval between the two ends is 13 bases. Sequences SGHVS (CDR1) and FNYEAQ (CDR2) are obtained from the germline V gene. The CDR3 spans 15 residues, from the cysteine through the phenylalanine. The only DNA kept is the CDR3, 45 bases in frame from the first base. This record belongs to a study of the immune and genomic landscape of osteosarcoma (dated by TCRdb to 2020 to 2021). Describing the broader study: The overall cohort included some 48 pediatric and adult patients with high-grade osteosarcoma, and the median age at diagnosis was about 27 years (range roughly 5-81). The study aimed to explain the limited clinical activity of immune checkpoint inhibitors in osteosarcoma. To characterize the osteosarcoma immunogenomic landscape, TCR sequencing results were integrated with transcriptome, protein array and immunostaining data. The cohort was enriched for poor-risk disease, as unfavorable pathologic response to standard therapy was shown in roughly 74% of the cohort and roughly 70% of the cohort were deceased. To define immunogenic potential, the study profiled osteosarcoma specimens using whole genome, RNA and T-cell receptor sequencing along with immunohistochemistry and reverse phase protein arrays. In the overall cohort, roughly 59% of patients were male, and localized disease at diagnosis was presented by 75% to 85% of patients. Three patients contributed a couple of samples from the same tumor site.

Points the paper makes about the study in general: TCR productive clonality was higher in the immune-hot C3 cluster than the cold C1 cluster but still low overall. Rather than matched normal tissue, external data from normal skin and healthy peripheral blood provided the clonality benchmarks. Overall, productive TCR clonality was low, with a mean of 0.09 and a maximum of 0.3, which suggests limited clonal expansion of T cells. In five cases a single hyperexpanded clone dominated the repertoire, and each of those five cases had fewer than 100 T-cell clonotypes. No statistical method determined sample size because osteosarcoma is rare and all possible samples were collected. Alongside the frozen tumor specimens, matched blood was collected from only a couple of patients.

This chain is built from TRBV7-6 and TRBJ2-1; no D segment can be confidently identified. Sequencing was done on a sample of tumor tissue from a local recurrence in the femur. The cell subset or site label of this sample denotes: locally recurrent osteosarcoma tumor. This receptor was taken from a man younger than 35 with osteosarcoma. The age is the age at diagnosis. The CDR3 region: CASSLALTGINEQFF. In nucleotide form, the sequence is TGTGCCAGCAGCTTAGCGCTCACGGGTATAAATGAGCAGTTCTTC. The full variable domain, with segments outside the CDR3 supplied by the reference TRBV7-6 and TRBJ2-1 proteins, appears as GAGVSQSPRYKVTKRGQDVALRCDPISGHVSLYWYRQALGQGPEFLTYFNYEAQQDKSGLPNDRFSAERPEGSISTLTIQRTEQRDSAMYRCASSLALTGINEQFFGPGTRLTVL.